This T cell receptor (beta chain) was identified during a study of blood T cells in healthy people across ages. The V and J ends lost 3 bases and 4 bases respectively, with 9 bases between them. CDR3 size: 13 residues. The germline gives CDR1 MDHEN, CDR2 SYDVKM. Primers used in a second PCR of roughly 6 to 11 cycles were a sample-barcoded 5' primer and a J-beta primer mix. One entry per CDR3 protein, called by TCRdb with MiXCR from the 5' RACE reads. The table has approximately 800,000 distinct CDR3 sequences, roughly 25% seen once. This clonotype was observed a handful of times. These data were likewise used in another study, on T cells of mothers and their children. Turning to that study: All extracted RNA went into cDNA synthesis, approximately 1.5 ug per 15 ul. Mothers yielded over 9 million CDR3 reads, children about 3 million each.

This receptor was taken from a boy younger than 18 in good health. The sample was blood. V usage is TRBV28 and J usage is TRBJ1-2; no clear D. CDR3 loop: CASSFSRSYGYTF. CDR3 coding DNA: TGTGCCAGCAGTTTCTCGAGGAGCTATGGCTACACCTTC.